The rows below give T cell receptor beta chains drawn from one sample of a study of a mutant IDH1 vaccine in newly diagnosed glioma. No antigen has been identified for these receptors. Here immunoSEQ multiplex PCR was the method, and the copy in TCRdb shows in-frame clones only, minus some. There are about 36,000 clones in the sample; approximately 80% occur only once, and 9.5% to 13% lies in the top ten. This specimen was PBMCs, taken from a glioma patient whose treatment included an IDH1 peptide vaccine. Receptors were obtained from a man between 45 and 60 years old with glioma. Both conserved end residues are part of each CDR3.

v_call: TRBV19; j_call: TRBJ2-3; cdr3_aa: CASSPGVADTQYF
v_call: TRBV29-1; j_call: TRBJ2-7; cdr3_aa: CSVELRGGGEQYF
v_call: TRBV5-6; j_call: TRBJ1-2; cdr3_aa: CASSLVRDGGYGYTF
v_call: TRBV7-3; j_call: TRBJ2-1; cdr3_aa: CASSRQGRSSYNEQFF
v_call: TRBV6-5; j_call: TRBJ2-3; cdr3_aa: CASTESSTDTQYF
v_call: TRBV5-4; j_call: TRBJ1-5; cdr3_aa: CASSLGGDQPQHF
v_call: TRBV14; j_call: TRBJ2-7; cdr3_aa: CASSHGGPSYEQYF
v_call: TRBV4-3; j_call: TRBJ1-6; cdr3_aa: CASSPREGQGSPLHF
v_call: TRBV7-6; j_call: TRBJ1-5; cdr3_aa: CASSFDSNQPQHF
v_call: TRBV19; j_call: TRBJ1-2; cdr3_aa: CASSIDRVDGYTF
v_call: TRBV29-1; j_call: TRBJ2-1; cdr3_aa: CSVEERAAYNEQFF
v_call: TRBV5-1; j_call: TRBJ2-1; cdr3_aa: CASSSSFSTEQFF
v_call: TRBV4-2; j_call: TRBJ2-5; cdr3_aa: CASSPFAGTGGMQETQYF
v_call: TRBV6-1; j_call: -; cdr3_aa: CASSEAMGQHF
v_call: TRBV4-3; j_call: TRBJ1-4; cdr3_aa: CASSQEGTSNEKLFF
v_call: TRBV7-9; j_call: TRBJ1-2; cdr3_aa: CASSLYVLRYGYTF
v_call: TRBV7-8; j_call: TRBJ1-1; cdr3_aa: CASRDLGGADRTEAFF
v_call: TRBV7-9; j_call: TRBJ2-2; cdr3_aa: CASSAQGGVTGELFF
v_call: TRBV19; j_call: TRBJ1-4; cdr3_aa: CASSELPGQGGLQEKLFF
v_call: TRBV19; j_call: TRBJ1-2; cdr3_aa: CASSKGPLYGYTF
v_call: TRBV6-5; j_call: TRBJ1-2; cdr3_aa: CASSRDRVNYGYTF
v_call: TRBV30; j_call: TRBJ1-2; cdr3_aa: CAWSFSGEGYTF
v_call: TRBV29-1; j_call: TRBJ2-5; cdr3_aa: CSVEGAEETQYF
v_call: TRBV5-4; j_call: TRBJ2-3; cdr3_aa: CASSSARAADTQYF
v_call: TRBV7-2; j_call: TRBJ2-7; cdr3_aa: CASSLDTGYEQYF
v_call: TRBV20-1; j_call: -; cdr3_aa: CSVGSTYEQYF
v_call: TRBV6-1; j_call: TRBJ2-6; cdr3_aa: CASSEWTTQVGANVLTF
v_call: TRBV4-1; j_call: TRBJ2-3; cdr3_aa: CASSQDGGRGKGTDTQYF
v_call: TRBV19; j_call: TRBJ1-4; cdr3_aa: CASTPIQGNEKLFF
v_call: TRBV30; j_call: TRBJ1-3; cdr3_aa: CAWRSPSSGNTIYF
v_call: TRBV4-1; j_call: TRBJ2-7; cdr3_aa: CASSREVVQGKGTYEQYF
v_call: TRBV9; j_call: TRBJ1-5; cdr3_aa: CASSAGTGIGQPQHF
v_call: TRBV7-9; j_call: TRBJ1-6; cdr3_aa: CASSSLTGELTPLHF
v_call: TRBV27; j_call: TRBJ1-3; cdr3_aa: CASSRQYGNTIYF
v_call: TRBV30; j_call: TRBJ2-5; cdr3_aa: CAWSVPRDFGETQYF
v_call: TRBV10-3; j_call: TRBJ2-1; cdr3_aa: CAISEGLAANEQFF
v_call: TRBV2; j_call: TRBJ1-1; cdr3_aa: CASSGRLGGRTEAFF
v_call: TRBV5-1; j_call: TRBJ2-7; cdr3_aa: CASSSAYEQYF
v_call: TRBV4-2; j_call: TRBJ2-3; cdr3_aa: CASSQNPGGNTDTQYF
v_call: TRBV7-2; j_call: TRBJ1-6; cdr3_aa: CASSHVGSPLHF
v_call: TRBV5-1; j_call: TRBJ1-2; cdr3_aa: CASSLADRTGGYTF
v_call: TRBV10-3; j_call: TRBJ1-5; cdr3_aa: CAISEISNQPQHF
v_call: TRBV12-1; j_call: TRBJ2-7; cdr3_aa: CASSLGDTHYEQYF
v_call: TRBV4-1; j_call: TRBJ1-1; cdr3_aa: CASSQEGGPLAAFF
v_call: TRBV29-1; j_call: TRBJ2-1; cdr3_aa: CSVRQGNEQFF
v_call: TRBV7-9; j_call: TRBJ2-1; cdr3_aa: CASRSGTTYNEQFF
v_call: TRBV11-2; j_call: TRBJ2-4; cdr3_aa: CASSLAQGHIQYF
v_call: TRBV4-3; j_call: TRBJ1-6; cdr3_aa: CASSFEPRTGGDSPLHF